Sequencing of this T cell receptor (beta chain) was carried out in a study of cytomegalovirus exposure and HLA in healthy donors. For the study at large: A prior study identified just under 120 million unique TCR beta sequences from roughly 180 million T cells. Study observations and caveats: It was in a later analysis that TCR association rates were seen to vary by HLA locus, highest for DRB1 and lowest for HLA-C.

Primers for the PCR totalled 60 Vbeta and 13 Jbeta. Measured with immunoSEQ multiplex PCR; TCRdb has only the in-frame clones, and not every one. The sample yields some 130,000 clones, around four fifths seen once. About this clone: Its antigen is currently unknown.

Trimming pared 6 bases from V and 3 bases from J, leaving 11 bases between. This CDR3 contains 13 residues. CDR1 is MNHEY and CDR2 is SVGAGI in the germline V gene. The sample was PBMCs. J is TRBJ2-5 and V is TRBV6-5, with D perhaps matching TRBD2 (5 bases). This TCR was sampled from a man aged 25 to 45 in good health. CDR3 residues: CASSPTAEETQYF. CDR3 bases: TGTGCCAGCAGCCCAACAGCGGAAGAGACCCAGTACTTC.